What follows is one T cell receptor (beta chain) and its context. V shed 4 bases, J shed 2 bases, and the junction held 6 bases outside the gene matches. This CDR3 spans 15 amino acids. Germline V lookup: CDR1 SGHTA, CDR2 FQGTGA. These data originate in a study of cytomegalovirus exposure and HLA in healthy donors. The PCR made use of 60 Vbeta and 13 Jbeta primers. The method was immunoSEQ multiplex PCR; TCRdb's version includes in-frame clones alone and lacks a portion of them. The sample has about 160,000 clones, more than 75% seen once. The receptor comes from a man aged 18 to 29 in good health and CMV-seropositive. The source material was PBMCs. The chain joins TRBV7-3 to TRBJ2-3; the match to TRBD2 covers 7 bases. The CDR3 region has the DNA TGTGCCAGCAGCTCCCTAGCGGAACCCACAGATACGCAGTATTTT. Its translation: CASSSLAEPTDTQYF.